The 31 T cell receptor beta chains presented below share a single source sample, sequenced in a study of cytomegalovirus exposure and HLA in healthy donors. The PCR had 60 Vbeta and 13 Jbeta primers. Clones were read by immunoSEQ multiplex PCR, and TCRdb kept only the in-frame ones, dropping some. The sample lists around 170,000 clones, 81% occurring once. The sample taken for sequencing was PBMCs. Receptors were obtained from a man aged 50 or older in good health and CMV-seropositive.

The CDR3 loop reads CASSQGTGADTQYF. CDR3 nucleotide sequence: TGCGCCAGCAGCCAGGGGACAGGGGCAGATACGCAGTATTTT. The chain couples TRBV5-1 to TRBJ2-3, with 10 bases identical to TRBD1. Per the germline V gene, CDR1 is SGHRS and CDR2 is YFSETQ. CDR3 size: 14 residues. The V and J ends lost 4 bases and 4 bases, in that order; junction bases with no gene match: 3.

V is TRBV2 and J is TRBJ1-4; 11 nucleotides line up with TRBD1. Germline V gene sequence: CDR1 SNHLY, CDR2 FYNNEI. Trimming at V came to 7 bases and at J to 8 bases, leaving 21 bases not matched to a gene. The CDR3 has 19 residues. CDR3 nucleotide sequence: TGTGCCAGCAAGGCCCTTGGACAGGGGGCGAGGAGCCGGCGGGAAAAACTGTTTTTT. Translated, it gives CASKALGQGARSRREKLFF.

The chain joins TRBV15 to TRBJ2-3, with D unresolved. Germline V gene sequence: CDR1 LNHNV, CDR2 YYDKDF (reference sequence). The CDR3 length is 20 residues. The germline V and J ends were trimmed by 0 bases and 4 bases, with 26 bases remaining between them. CDR3 DNA: TGTGCCACCAGCAGAGATGATCTAACAGCCGGATGGTATGGCGCAGATACGCAGTATTTT. The encoded protein is CATSRDDLTAGWYGADTQYF.

V gene TRBV11-2 combines with J gene TRBJ1-1, with no clear D. V lost 5 bases and J lost 3, with 10 bases in between. The length of the CDR3 is 13 residues. Germline CDR1 is SGHAT and CDR2 is FQNNGV. This CDR3 reads CASSVYRDTEAFF. The CDR3 DNA reads as TGTGCCAGCAGCGTATACCGGGACACTGAAGCTTTCTTT.

V gene TRBV30 combines with J gene TRBJ1-2; D is ambiguous. Germline assignment: CDR1 GTSNPN and CDR2 SVGIG (reference sequence). V lost 0 bases and J lost 4, with 12 bases in between. The CDR3 totals 14 residues. The CDR3, as DNA: TGTGCCTGGAGTGTACTTGGGAGTTCCTATGGCTACACCTTC. Protein sequence: CAWSVLGSSYGYTF.

On this clone: The sample carries other DNA sequences with the same CDR3. The rearrangement joins TRBV19 to TRBJ1-1; D call uncertain. Trimming removed 3 bases at V and 0 bases at J, with 5 bases between. The CDR3 is made up of 13 amino acids. Germline-derived CDR1 and CDR2 are LNHDA and SQIVND (reference sequence). CDR3 DNA sequence: TGTGCCAGTAGTATTGTCGTGAACACTGAAGCTTTCTTT. Protein: CASSIVVNTEAFF.

This rearrangement joins TRBV4-1 to TRBJ2-5; possibly TRBD1 for D (5 bases). Germline V CDR1 and CDR2: MGHRA, YSYEKL. CDR3 length equals 14 residues. Trimming shortened V by 1 base and J by 5 bases, and 11 bases separated the two germline ends. CDR3 sequence reads: CASSQGGRRETQYF. In DNA form, the CDR3 reads TGCGCCAGCAGCCAAGGGGGCCGCCGGGAGACCCAGTACTTC.

J is TRBJ1-1 and V is TRBV5-6; D perhaps matches TRBD1 (6 bases). The CDR3 extends over 13 amino acids. In germline, CDR1 is SGHDT, CDR2 YYEEEE. Trimming left V 3 bases short and J 1 base short, with 7 bases between. The CDR3 DNA follows: TGTGCCAGCAGCTGGGGACAGAACACTGAAGCTTTCTTT. This gives the protein CASSWGQNTEAFF.

The chain links TRBV27 to TRBJ1-5; 8 bases map to TRBD1. The germline gives CDR1 MNHEY, CDR2 SMNVEV (reference sequence). J gave up 6 bases and V 5 bases, and 9 bases lay outside the gene matches. This CDR3 spans 15 amino acids. CDR3 DNA: TGTGCCAGCAGTCAGGACAGGGCTGGGGTTCAGCCCCAGCATTTT. It specifies CASSQDRAGVQPQHF.

The rearrangement uses TRBV6-5 and TRBJ1-1; possible D gene TRBD1, 5 bases. V was clipped by 2 bases and J by 0 bases, with 7 bases between them. The germline V gene has CDR1 MNHEY and CDR2 SVGAGI. This CDR3 spans 14 amino acids. The CDR3 here is CASSYDSMNTEAFF. In nucleotides, the CDR3 is TGTGCCAGCAGTTACGACAGCATGAACACTGAAGCTTTCTTT.

The V gene is TRBV18, the J gene TRBJ1-1; TRBD1 agrees at 7 bases. The CDR3 has 12 residues. The V segment lost 4 bases and the J segment 8 bases; nucleotides outside the gene matches: 4. Germline V lookup: CDR1 KGHSH, CDR2 LQKENI. The CDR3 DNA reads as TGTGCCAGCTCACTAGACAGGGAGGAAGCTTTCTTT. Translating gives CASSLDREEAFF.

V gene TRBV5-1 combines with J gene TRBJ2-7; 10 bases are a match to TRBD1. The CDR3 has 15 residues. Germline lookup yields CDR1 SGHRS and CDR2 YFSETQ. V was pared by 0 bases and J by 4 bases, with 4 bases of the junction left unmatched. CDR3 in DNA: TGCGCCAGCAGCTTGGAGACAGGGGGCTTGTACGAGCAGTACTTC. This codes for CASSLETGGLYEQYF.

DNA for the CDR3: TGCGCCAGCAGCCAAGGGGACAGGGCCACCGGGGAGCTGTTTTTT. This gives the protein CASSQGDRATGELFF. This sequence joins TRBV4-3 and TRBJ2-2, with 9 bases fitting TRBD1. The CDR3 is made up of 15 amino acids. Trimming removed 1 base from V and 4 bases from J; junction bases left unmatched: 1. CDR1 LGHNA and CDR2 YSLEER come from the germline V gene.

The chain carries TRBV19 and TRBJ2-7, with TRBD2 matching 8 bases. This CDR3 is built from 15 residues. CDR1 and CDR2 from the germline V gene are LNHDA and SQIVND (reference sequence). Unmatched junction bases numbered 5, after V lost 1 base and J lost 3 bases. The CDR3 is CASSIGRGGGYEQYF. As DNA, the CDR3 is TGTGCCAGTAGTATAGGTCGGGGGGGCGGCTACGAGCAGTACTTC. Using reference TRBV19 and TRBJ2-7 for the parts outside the CDR3, the full variable domain is DGGITQSPKYLFRKEGQNVTLSCEQNLNHDAMYWYRQDPGQGLRLIYYSQIVNDFQKGDIAEGYSVSREKKESFPLTVTSAQKNPTAFYLCASSIGRGGGYEQYFGPGTRLTVT.

V is TRBV30 and J is TRBJ2-3; D might be TRBD1 (6 bases). The CDR3 spans 15 residues. V lost 4 bases and J 1 base, leaving 15 bases between the germline ends. CDR1 and CDR2 from the germline V gene are GTSNPN and SVGIG (reference sequence). The CDR3 reads CAWKIPGHRTDTQYF. The CDR3 DNA follows: TGTGCCTGGAAGATTCCGGGACACCGCACAGATACGCAGTATTTT.

J is TRBJ2-6 and V is TRBV5-5; 10 positions match TRBD1. The CDR3 covers 18 residues. The germline V gene encodes CDR1 SGHKS and CDR2 YYEKEE (reference sequence). After removal of 4 bases from V and 1 base from J, the junction contained 8 bases not matched to a gene. The CDR3 spells CASSRPGTGASGANVLTF. Here the CDR3 DNA reads TGTGCCAGCAGCAGACCCGGGACAGGGGCGTCTGGGGCCAACGTCCTGACTTTC.

This clone was seen a single time. The genes are TRBV11-2 and TRBJ1-6; D might be TRBD1 (6 bases). This CDR3 spans 15 amino acids. The V end lost 2 bases, the J end lost 7 bases, and 12 bases lay between the germline ends. Germline CDR1 SGHAT, CDR2 FQNNGV. The CDR3 bases are TGTGCCAGCAGCTTAATGACAGGTCGGAATTCACCCCTCCACTTT. Amino acids: CASSLMTGRNSPLHF.

There are a few counts of this clone. This sequence joins TRBV18 and TRBJ2-3; D is unclear. Germline V gene lookup returns CDR1 KGHSH and CDR2 LQKENI. The CDR3 runs 19 residues. V was pared by 2 bases and J by 2 bases, with 23 bases between. DNA of the CDR3: TGTGCCAGCTCACCAAATTTCCCAAAGCTGCTATCCCCCACAGATACGCAGTATTTT. This sequence encodes CASSPNFPKLLSPTDTQYF. Supplemented by reference TRBV18 and TRBJ2-3, the full variable domain reads NAGVMQNPRHLVRRRGQEARLRCSPMKGHSHVYWYRQLPEEGLKFMVYLQKENIIDESGMPKERFSAEFPKEGPSILRIQQVVRGDSAAYFCASSPNFPKLLSPTDTQYFGPGTRLTVL.

The chain is built from TRBV28 and TRBJ1-2; maybe TRBD1 (5 bases). V was clipped by 7 bases and J by 2 bases, with 8 bases between them. Germline V gene data show CDR1 as MDHEN and CDR2 as SYDVKM. The CDR3 loop spans 12 amino acids. DNA of the CDR3: TGTGCCAGCACGGGGGGGAACTATGGCTACACCTTC. This gives the protein CASTGGNYGYTF.

V is TRBV6-1 and J is TRBJ1-3, with TRBD1 identical over 7 bases. J gave up 0 bases and V 3 bases, and 5 bases lay outside the gene matches. This CDR3 comprises 16 residues. CDR1 and CDR2 (germline): MNHNS, SASEGT. The CDR3 spells CASSDGTASSGNTIYF. The CDR3 DNA reads as TGTGCCAGCAGTGACGGGACAGCGAGCTCTGGAAACACCATATATTTT.

The CDR3 DNA follows: TGTGCCAGCAGCAAAGAACTAGCGGGAGGCGAGCAGTACTTC. It is translated as CASSKELAGGEQYF. The V call is TRBV21-1, the J call TRBJ2-7; the D segment call TRBD2 is taken from the table without a DNA check. TRBV21-1 is tagged as a pseudogene. The CDR3 is made up of 14 amino acids.

In its sample, this clone was seen a few times. The genes are TRBV7-2 and TRBJ2-6; D gene unclear. The CDR3 runs to 15 residues. CDR1 is SGHTA and CDR2 is FQGNSA in the germline V gene. V lost 5 bases and J lost 3, with 11 bases in between. The CDR3 nucleotides are TGTGCCAGCAGCCCACAGAGTCGTGGGGCCAACGTCCTGACTTTC. It translates to CASSPQSRGANVLTF.

The chain is built from TRBV9 and TRBJ2-2; TRBD2 matches 8 bases. J was trimmed by 3 bases and V by 9 bases; bases with no gene match: 4. Germline V CDR1 and CDR2: SGDLS, YYNGEE. The CDR3 is made up of 13 amino acids. The CDR3 nucleotides are TGTGCCACCGGGACTAGGGACACCGGGGAGCTGTTTTTT. The encoded protein is CATGTRDTGELFF. The full variable domain, rest sourced from reference TRBV9 and TRBJ2-2, is DSGVTQTPKHLITATGQRVTLRCSPRSGDLSVYWYQQSLDQGLQFLIQYYNGEERAKGNILERFSAQQFPDLHSELNLSSLELGDSALYFCATGTRDTGELFFGEGSRLTVL.

The rearrangement joins TRBV19 to TRBJ2-7, with D possibly TRBD2 on 5 matching bases. Trimming took 8 bases from V and 2 from J, leaving 16 bases between them. The CDR3 has 14 amino acids. Germline CDR1 reads LNHDA; CDR2 reads SQIVND (reference sequence). The CDR3 coding sequence is TGTGCCAGTGGGCCGGGGTCTGAGCCCTACGAGCAGTACTTC. Protein product: CASGPGSEPYEQYF.

The chain links TRBV7-9 to TRBJ2-3; a possible D gene is TRBD1 (6 bases). Trimming left V 0 bases short and J 5 bases short, with 12 bases between. The CDR3 extends over 15 amino acids. Germline assignment: CDR1 SEHNR and CDR2 FQNEAQ (reference sequence). The CDR3 reads CASSLAGAPGDTQYF. Here the CDR3 DNA reads TGTGCCAGCAGCTTAGCGGGGGCCCCAGGAGATACGCAGTATTTT.

The chain links TRBV19 to TRBJ2-7; 8 nucleotides agree with TRBD1. Germline CDR1 LNHDA, CDR2 SQIVND (reference sequence). The CDR3 has 14 amino acids. V shed 5 bases, J shed 1 base, and the junction held 4 bases outside the gene matches. The CDR3 sequence: CASSPGTGSYEQYF. The CDR3 bases are TGTGCCAGTAGTCCCGGGACAGGTTCCTACGAGCAGTACTTC.

This CDR3 is CASISALYGYTF. As DNA, the CDR3 is TGTGCCAGTATATCCGCGCTCTATGGCTACACCTTC. The V call is TRBV19, the J call TRBJ1-2; D call uncertain. This CDR3 has 12 amino acids. Germline V gene sequence: CDR1 LNHDA, CDR2 SQIVND (reference sequence). Trimming removed 7 bases at V and 4 bases at J, with 10 bases between.

This clone was seen only once. The chain uses TRBV2 and TRBJ1-2; a weak D match, TRBD1 (6 bases). This CDR3 contains 12 residues. Trimming shortened V by 11 bases and J by 2 bases, and 12 bases separated the two germline ends. The germline V gene encodes CDR1 SNHLY and CDR2 FYNNEI. The CDR3 DNA follows: TGTGCCGTCCGGGACAACAACTATGGCTACACCTTC. Its translation is CAVRDNNYGYTF. Based on the CDR3 plus reference TRBV2 and TRBJ1-2, the full variable domain is EPEVTQTPSHQVTQMGQEVILRCVPISNHLYFYWYRQILGQKVEFLVSFYNNEISEKSEIFDDQFSVERPDGSNFTLKIRSTKLEDSAMYFCAVRDNNYGYTFGSGTRLTVV.

This CDR3 reads CASTLDSSGNTIYF. DNA for the CDR3: TGTGCCAGCACTCTGGACAGCTCTGGAAACACCATATATTTT. The rearrangement joins TRBV2 to TRBJ1-3, with D tentatively TRBD1 (6 bases). This CDR3 spans 14 amino acids. Germline V gives CDR1 SNHLY, CDR2 FYNNEI. The V end was cut by 7 bases, the J end by 0 bases, with 10 bases between.

The rearrangement joins TRBV11-3 to TRBJ2-5, with 13 bases that match TRBD2. Germline trimming cut 5 bases from V and 2 bases from J; bases unmatched to any gene: 11. The CDR3 has 18 amino acids. Germline CDR1 and CDR2: SGHNT and YENEEA. CDR3 in amino acids: CASSTSAGTSGEQETQYF. The CDR3 DNA reads TGTGCCAGCAGCACGAGCGCCGGGACTAGCGGGGAACAAGAGACCCAGTACTTC.

This chain uses TRBV28 with TRBJ1-5; D not resolved. This CDR3 has 11 amino acids. V was shortened by 3 bases and J by 7 bases, with 4 bases between the two germline ends. Germline CDR1 reads MDHEN; CDR2 reads SYDVKM. CDR3: CASSFGQPQHF. CDR3 sequence (DNA): TGTGCCAGCAGTTTTGGCCAGCCCCAGCATTTT.